The 24 T cell receptor beta chains given below trace back to one sample, sequenced in a study of blood T cell repertoires in COVID-19 (dated by TCRdb to 2020 to 2022). Library prep was done by the immunoSEQ multiplex PCR assay. The table comes from immuneACCESS by way of TCRdb, which keeps in-frame sequences with V and J called. Part of the clones is missing from these tables; in studies checked, under half for an unresolved V gene and the rest for unknown reasons. In all, the sample holds some 99,000 clones, and approximately 87% of those were seen once. Of the sample, 18% falls within the top ten clones. The source material was peripheral blood. The receptors shown here come from a woman aged 60 to 75 with acute or convalescent COVID-19.

CDR3 bases: TGTGCCACCAGTGACCAGGGGTTTGACTATGGCTACACCTTC. It specifies CATSDQGFDYGYTF. V is TRBV24-1 and J is TRBJ1-2; D is possibly TRBD1 (6 bases). V lost 4 bases, J lost 3 bases, and 11 bases lay in between. Germline-derived CDR1 and CDR2 are KGHDR and SFDVKD. The length of the CDR3 is 14 residues.

This clone was seen once. The chain has TRBV9 and TRBJ2-7, with D tentatively TRBD2 (5 bases). The CDR3 has 14 residues. The V and J ends lost 0 bases and 2 bases respectively, with 9 bases between them. The germline gives CDR1 SGDLS, CDR2 YYNGEE. The CDR3 DNA follows: TGTGCCAGCAGCGTAGAAGAGGGTACCTACGAGCAGTACTTC. This translates into CASSVEEGTYEQYF.

The gene calls are TRBV5-4 and TRBJ2-2; a possible D gene is TRBD1 (7 bases). Germline loops: CDR1 SGHNT, CDR2 YYREEE (reference sequence). CDR3 length: 18 amino acids. The V end was cut by 5 bases, the J end by 4 bases, with 24 bases between. Here the CDR3 DNA reads TGTGCCAGCAGTTGGGGACAACGACAGGGAGGCGGCACCGGGGAGCTGTTTTTT. The encoded protein is CASSWGQRQGGGTGELFF.

This clone has a single count. This rearrangement joins TRBV9 to TRBJ2-2, with TRBD2 as a possible D gene (5 bases). The CDR3 is 14 residues long. The V and J ends lost 5 bases and 0 bases respectively, with 8 bases between them. Per germline, CDR1 SGDLS and CDR2 YYNGEE. The CDR3 DNA reads TGTGCCAGCAGAGGAGCGGCGAACACCGGGGAGCTGTTTTTT. This encodes CASRGAANTGELFF.

The gene calls are TRBV25-1 and TRBJ1-6; D not resolved. Germline CDR1 MGHDK, CDR2 SYGVNS. V lost 1 base to trimming and J lost 3 bases, with 7 bases between them. This CDR3 contains 15 residues. The CDR3 protein is CASSESGGYNSPLHF. The CDR3 DNA sequence: TGTGCCAGCAGTGAATCCGGAGGCTATAATTCACCCCTCCACTTT.

The V gene is TRBV28, the J gene TRBJ2-7; D not certain. The germline V gene has CDR1 MDHEN and CDR2 SYDVKM. The CDR3 is made up of 12 amino acids. Deletions cut 2 bases from V and 3 bases from J, with 5 bases between. CDR3 amino acids: CASSLPLYEQYF. DNA of the CDR3: TGTGCCAGCAGTTTACCTCTCTACGAGCAGTACTTC. Based on the CDR3 plus reference TRBV28 and TRBJ2-7, the full variable domain is DVKVTQSSRYLVKRTGEKVFLECVQDMDHENMFWYRQDPGLGLRLIYFSYDVKMKEKGDIPEGYSVSREKKERFSLILESASTNQTSMYLCASSLPLYEQYFGPGTRLTVT.

The chain carries TRBV7-9 and TRBJ2-7, with a tentative D call TRBD2 (6 bases). The CDR3 has 17 residues. CDR1 and CDR2 from the germline V gene are SEHNR and FQNEAQ (reference sequence). V lost 1 base and J lost 7, with 23 bases in between. Written as DNA, the CDR3 is TGTGCCAGCAGCTTAGGGGCGGGACGCCTGGGAGAGCGAGAGCAGTACTTC. Translating it yields CASSLGAGRLGEREQYF.

The chain is built from TRBV6-5 and TRBJ1-1; D uncertain. Trimming stripped 5 bases from V and 4 bases from J, with 8 bases between. Per germline, CDR1 MNHEY and CDR2 SVGAGI. The CDR3 spans 12 residues. The CDR3 spells CASSRRGTEAFF. The DNA for the CDR3 is TGTGCCAGCAGTCGGCGAGGCACTGAAGCTTTCTTT.

J is TRBJ2-7 and V is TRBV29-1; a possible D gene is TRBD2 (6 bases). The CDR3 is made up of 11 amino acids. CDR1 and CDR2 (germline): SQVTM, ANQGSEA. V lost 5 bases and J 3 bases, leaving 8 bases between the germline ends. This chain's CDR3 is CSVRGSYEQYF. The CDR3 DNA reads TGCAGCGTTCGGGGGAGCTACGAGCAGTACTTC.

The rearrangement links TRBV4-2 to TRBJ2-7; 9 nucleotides align to TRBD2. Germline V CDR1 and CDR2: LGHNA, YNFKEQ. Germline trimming cut 1 base from V and 3 bases from J; bases unmatched to any gene: 13. The CDR3 consists of 18 residues. CDR3 region: CASSQALGGVAGVYEQYF. The CDR3 DNA reads TGTGCCAGCAGCCAAGCGTTGGGAGGAGTAGCGGGGGTCTACGAGCAGTACTTC.

The chain has TRBV11-3 and TRBJ2-1; a possible D gene is TRBD1 (6 bases). V shed 1 base and J shed 6 bases, with 16 bases lying between them. The CDR3 covers 16 residues. Germline V gene data show CDR1 as SGHNT and CDR2 as YENEEA. The CDR3 nucleotides read TGTGCCAGCAGCTTAGGTGGCCAGGGGATCCCCAATGAGCAGTTCTTC. Its translation: CASSLGGQGIPNEQFF.

The CDR3 DNA follows: TGTGCCAGTAGTTCGACCCGGGAACTTAATGAAAAACTGTTTTTT. Residues: CASSSTRELNEKLFF. The chain has TRBV19 and TRBJ1-4; D not resolved. Per the germline V gene, CDR1 is LNHDA and CDR2 is SQIVND (reference sequence). Trimming took 5 bases from V and 4 from J, leaving 14 bases between them. This CDR3 region has 15 residues.

This clone was picked up one time. The rearrangement uses TRBV5-4 and TRBJ1-3; tentatively, D is TRBD1 (6 bases). CDR1 and CDR2 from the germline V gene are SGHNT and YYREEE (reference sequence). The ends were cut back, 4 bases at V and 8 bases at J, with 13 bases in the middle. The CDR3 loop spans 13 amino acids. CDR3 amino acids: CASSGRDTDTIYF. The CDR3 DNA follows: TGTGCCAGCAGCGGCCGGGACACAGACACCATATATTTT.

V is TRBV7-2 and J is TRBJ1-2; maybe TRBD1 (5 bases). Germline values: CDR1 SGHTA, CDR2 FQGNSA. This CDR3 has 13 residues. Trimming left V 3 bases short and J 7 bases short, with 12 bases between. CDR3 amino acids: CASSFTRDSGYTF. The CDR3 nucleotides read TGTGCCAGCAGCTTTACAAGGGACTCTGGCTACACCTTC.

The rearrangement links TRBV2 to TRBJ1-1; D is ambiguous. From germline, CDR1 is SNHLY and CDR2 FYNNEI. V lost 4 bases, J lost 4 bases, and 10 bases lay in between. CDR3 length: 13 amino acids. The CDR3 coding sequence is TGTGCCAGCAGTGCCATGTCGGGCACTGAAGCTTTCTTT. Translated, it gives CASSAMSGTEAFF.

The chain combines TRBV11-2 with TRBJ1-3; D ambiguous. CDR1 is SGHAT, CDR2 FQNNGV, per germline. The V and J ends lost 4 bases and 8 bases respectively, with 9 bases between them. The CDR3 consists of 12 residues. CDR3 protein: CASSSSIDTIYF. The CDR3 bases are TGTGCCAGCAGCTCGTCTATAGACACCATATATTTT.

The rearrangement uses TRBV27 and TRBJ2-7; D gene ambiguous. With 3 bases removed from V and 7 bases from J, the gap between germline ends came to 13 bases. The length of the CDR3 is 13 residues. Germline CDR1 and CDR2: MNHEY and SMNVEV (reference sequence). CDR3 residues: CASSFGRLREQYF. In nucleotides, the CDR3 is TGTGCCAGCAGTTTCGGCAGACTGCGGGAGCAGTACTTC.

The V call is TRBV18, the J call TRBJ1-2, with D perhaps TRBD1 (6 bases). Trimming cost V 9 bases and J 0 bases, with 11 bases left between them. The CDR3 consists of 13 residues. In germline, CDR1 is KGHSH, CDR2 LQKENI. Here the CDR3 reads CASSRDTNYGYTF. The CDR3 bases are TGTGCCAGTTCTAGGGACACTAACTATGGCTACACCTTC.

CDR3 protein: CASTPGTSANTGELFF. The CDR3 DNA reads TGTGCCAGCACCCCTGGAACTAGCGCGAACACCGGGGAGCTGTTTTTT. The chain links TRBV3-1 (or the pseudogene TRBV3-2) to TRBJ2-2; 7 bases are a match to TRBD2. Trimming took 7 bases from V and 0 from J; bases not matched to a gene: 8. CDR3 length equals 16 residues. CDR1 and CDR2 (germline): LGHDT, YNNKEL (reference sequence).

The genes are TRBV6-4 and TRBJ2-1; D gene unclear. From germline, CDR1 is MRHNA and CDR2 SNTAGT. The CDR3 contains 15 residues. V lost 0 bases, J lost 12 bases, and 18 bases lay in between. This CDR3 is CASSDSIQPGFVQFF. CDR3 in DNA: TGTGCCAGCAGTGACTCGATACAACCAGGATTTGTGCAGTTCTTC.

This clone has at least ten counts. The chain links TRBV5-5 to TRBJ1-2; D is uncertain. The length of the CDR3 is 13 residues. CDR1 is SGHKS and CDR2 is YYEKEE in the germline V gene (reference sequence). Deletions cut 1 base from V and 3 bases from J, with 7 bases between. In nucleotides, the CDR3 is TGTGCCAGCAGCTTGAACGGTGACTATGGCTACACCTTC. Translating gives CASSLNGDYGYTF.

This chain uses TRBV5-1 with TRBJ1-6, with D tentatively TRBD1 (6 bases). Trimming stripped 2 bases from V and 10 bases from J, with 13 bases between. The V gene's germline CDR1 is SGHRS and CDR2 YFSETQ. This CDR3 contains 14 residues. The CDR3 DNA follows: TGCGCCAGCAGCTTTCGAGGGGGAGGGTCACCCCTCCACTTT. Translated, it gives CASSFRGGGSPLHF.

The rearrangement uses TRBV27 and TRBJ2-1, with 10 bases aligning to TRBD2. Trimming took 6 bases from V and 7 from J; bases not matched to a gene: 9. Germline lookup yields CDR1 MNHEY and CDR2 SMNVEV (reference sequence). CDR3 length: 15 residues. CDR3 in DNA: TGTGCCAGCAGGGGGGGACTAGCGATGATAAATGAGCAGTTCTTC. Encoded protein: CASRGGLAMINEQFF.

The sample holds a few counts of this clone. The rearrangement uses TRBV14 and TRBJ2-7; TRBD2 agrees at 10 bases. Unmatched junction bases numbered 7, after V lost 2 bases and J lost 3 bases. Germline loops: CDR1 SGHDN, CDR2 FVKESK. CDR3 size: 16 residues. In DNA, the CDR3 is TGTGCCAGCAGCCAATTTTCTAGCGGGAGTCGCTACGAGCAGTACTTC. Amino acids: CASSQFSSGSRYEQYF.